This passage covers 12 T cell receptor beta chains from one sample sequenced in a study of CD8+ T cells in alopecia areata. Sequencing templates came from extracted RNA that was reverse transcribed into cDNA. Sequencing used immunoSEQ multiplex PCR; TCRdb keeps in-frame clones, though not all of them. Counted here are some 95,000 clones, about 40% occurring once; the ten biggest clones make up more than 15%. Sample treatment: oral pan-JAK inhibitor, 5-10 mg twice daily. The material sequenced was CD8+ T cells sorted from blood, taken at week 24, from a patient treated with tofacitinib. The receptors derive from a human donor with alopecia areata.

This clone turned up a few times. The CDR3 bases are TGTGCCAGCAGTGCACCGGGGGATACGCAGTATTTT. The encoded protein is CASSAPGDTQYF. V usage is TRBV6-5 and J usage is TRBJ2-3; possible D gene TRBD2, 5 bases. V dropped 5 bases and J dropped 6 bases, with 9 bases sitting between them. The CDR3 consists of 12 residues. The germline V gene encodes CDR1 MNHEY and CDR2 SVGAGI.

This sequence joins TRBV7-9 and TRBJ2-5; no clear D. The CDR3 runs 15 residues. The V end lost 5 bases, the J end lost 0 bases, and 13 bases lay between the germline ends. Germline assignment: CDR1 SEHNR and CDR2 FQNEAQ (reference sequence). The CDR3 reads CASSPPFTYQETQYF. In DNA, the CDR3 is TGTGCCAGCAGCCCCCCGTTTACGTACCAAGAGACCCAGTACTTC.

V and J are TRBV4-1 and TRBJ1-3; TRBD1 is a possible D gene (6 bases). This CDR3 spans 14 amino acids. Germline loops: CDR1 MGHRA, CDR2 YSYEKL. With 2 bases removed from V and 9 bases from J, the gap between germline ends came to 14 bases. CDR3 amino acids: CASSQRAGDGTIYF. The CDR3, as DNA: TGCGCCAGCAGCCAAAGGGCAGGGGACGGCACCATATATTTT.

The gene calls are TRBV7-9 and TRBJ2-7, with D uncertain. V lost 0 bases, J lost 0 bases, and 9 bases lay in between. The CDR3 sequence is 15 residues long. Germline CDR1 is SEHNR and CDR2 is FQNEAQ (reference sequence). CDR3 in DNA: TGTGCCAGCAGCTTAGCAGGCCAGCTCTCCTACGAGCAGTACTTC. It yields the protein CASSLAGQLSYEQYF.

V usage is TRBV6-5 and J usage is TRBJ2-5, with 7 bases matching TRBD2. CDR1 is MNHEY, CDR2 SVGAGI, per germline. V lost 8 bases to trimming and J lost 2 bases; unmatched junction nucleotides: 5. The CDR3 extends over 13 amino acids. CDR3 sequence: CASGLAVQETQYF. CDR3 nucleotide sequence: TGTGCCAGCGGGCTAGCGGTACAAGAGACCCAGTACTTC.

The CDR3 spells CASSRLETVELFF. CDR3 bases: TGCGCCAGCAGCCGACTGGAAACGGTAGAACTGTTTTTT. The rearrangement uses TRBV4-1 and TRBJ1-4; D ambiguous. Germline V gene data show CDR1 as MGHRA and CDR2 as YSYEKL. V was trimmed by 4 bases and J by 12 bases, leaving 15 bases between them. The CDR3 has 13 residues.

The rearrangement uses TRBV5-1 and TRBJ1-1; D uncertain. The CDR3 is made up of 15 amino acids. Germline V gene sequence: CDR1 SGHRS, CDR2 YFSETQ. The V end was cut by 5 bases, the J end by 0 bases, with 14 bases between. The DNA for the CDR3 is TGCGCCAGCAGACCTATCGCACAGATGAACACTGAAGCTTTCTTT. Protein sequence: CASRPIAQMNTEAFF.

This clone was counted between two and nine times. The rearrangement joins TRBV11-2 to TRBJ2-1; 9 bases align to TRBD2. V was clipped by 6 bases and J by 2 bases; unmatched bases: 2. Germline V gene sequence: CDR1 SGHAT, CDR2 FQNNGV. The CDR3 is made up of 14 amino acids. CDR3 loop: CASRTSGPYNEQFF. The CDR3 coding sequence is TGTGCCAGCAGGACTAGCGGACCCTACAATGAGCAGTTCTTC.

The chain is built from TRBV29-1 and TRBJ2-7; 7 nucleotides match TRBD2. CDR3 length equals 14 residues. The V gene end was trimmed by 1 base and the J gene end by 2 bases; junction bases not matched to a gene: 5. Germline V gene lookup returns CDR1 SQVTM and CDR2 ANQGSEA. The CDR3 DNA sequence: TGCAGCGTTGAAGGTTGGGAGGGCACCTACGAGCAGTACTTC. This codes for CSVEGWEGTYEQYF.

This clone has just a few counts. The chain carries TRBV6-1 and TRBJ2-1, with 8 bases lining up with TRBD2. Germline CDR1 and CDR2: MNHNS and SASEGT. J was trimmed by 5 bases and V by 7 bases; bases with no gene match: 10. This CDR3 is built from 15 residues. The CDR3: CASTQAGVGDNEQFF. In nucleotides, the CDR3 is TGTGCCAGCACCCAAGCGGGAGTAGGGGACAATGAGCAGTTCTTC.

This clone was picked up a small number of times. The chain links TRBV11-2 to TRBJ2-7, with 10 bases lining up with TRBD1. CDR1 SGHAT and CDR2 FQNNGV come from the germline V gene. The CDR3 is made up of 18 amino acids. With 5 bases clipped from V and 2 bases from J, the junction kept 15 bases outside the gene matches. The CDR3 here is CASSPERGQGFIAYEQYF. For the CDR3, the DNA is TGTGCCAGCAGCCCCGAGAGGGGACAGGGGTTCATAGCCTACGAGCAGTACTTC. Full variable domain (missing parts from reference TRBV11-2 and TRBJ2-7): EAGVAQSPRYKIIEKRQSVAFWCNPISGHATLYWYQQILGQGPKLLIQFQNNGVVDDSQLPKDRFSAERLKGVDSTLKIQPAKLEDSAVYLCASSPERGQGFIAYEQYFGPGTRLTVT.

This chain uses TRBV2 with TRBJ2-1, with TRBD1 matching 7 bases. The germline V gene has CDR1 SNHLY and CDR2 FYNNEI. The length of the CDR3 is 14 residues. The J segment lost 9 bases and the V segment lost 6 bases, leaving 11 bases of the junction unmatched. This chain's CDR3 is CASRYRGEGSEQFF. The CDR3 bases are TGTGCCAGCAGGTACAGGGGAGAAGGCAGTGAGCAGTTCTTC.